This T cell receptor beta chain was documented in a study of blood T cell repertoires in COVID-19. Study details: Collection of acute and convalescent COVID-19 samples took place in the United States, Italy and Spain. The analysed material was cDNA or gDNA that came from T cells, B-cell-depleted T cells, or PBMCs.

Original analysis: Estimated nucleated cell counts came from reference gene primer amplification. The assay was immunoSEQ multiplex PCR, and TCRdb's table has in-frame clones only and misses some. V, J and clone size are taken as reported in that table, and D and trimming were inferred from the DNA itself. Of a few hundred thousand clones in the sample, approximately 85% were seen once. Specimen: peripheral blood. The TCR comes from a human donor in a cohort sampled during active COVID-19.

CDR3 coding DNA: TGTGCCAGCAGCGTAGGTGGGACAAACACTGAAGCTTTCTTT. This gives the protein CASSVGGTNTEAFF. The rearrangement links TRBV9 to TRBJ1-1; weak D call: TRBD1 (6 bases). V shed 0 bases and J shed 2 bases, with 8 bases lying between them. The CDR3 contains 14 residues. Looked up from germline, CDR1 is SGDLS and CDR2 is YYNGEE.